This T cell receptor beta chain was captured by sequencing in a study of neurological immune-mediated disorders (dated by TCRdb to between 2018 and 2021). In terms of the full investigation: The study compared peripheral blood TCR-beta repertoires of HTLV-I-associated myelopathy (HAM/TSP) patients, multiple sclerosis patients and healthy controls using UMI-based sequencing. The roughly 99 TCR-beta libraries covered PBMC samples along with longitudinal samples, technical triplicates, and paired sorted CD4+ and CD8+ T-cell subsets. Longitudinal HAM/TSP and healthy donors had 3 time-points each (roughly 3-40 month intervals). The cohort comprised roughly 65 subjects: 15 or so HAM/TSP patients, 34 multiple sclerosis patients and around 20 healthy controls. General conclusions and limits of the study: TCR clonal expansion was greatest in HAM/TSP patients and smallest in MS patients, who ranked below even healthy controls. No identical CDR3 amino acid sequences were found to be shared among expanded clones across subjects, suggesting that TCR-beta repertoires were private in all groups.

cDNA was synthesized by template-switch 5'RACE using a primer with a 10-nucleotide random unique molecular identifier that tagged each TCR transcript. Every sequencing run yielded over 190 million TCR-beta sequences covering 15-18 subjects. The RNeasy kit was used to extract total RNA. The KAPA Real-time Library Amplification kit was used to amplify TCR-beta VDJ regions with primers targeting the TCR constant region and the 5'RACE anchor. Sample indexes and Illumina adaptors were added in a first PCR, after which library yield was increased in a second PCR. After purification with Ampure beads, the TCR product of roughly 650 bp was size-selected on a 2% E-gel SizeSelection system. Before pooling, library quality was assessed on a Bioanalyzer, concentration was determined with Qubit, and library quantification was performed with the Kapa Library Quantification kit. Libraries were sequenced paired-end 2 x 150 bp on an Illumina HiSeq 2500. To increase sequence diversity, about 25-31% phiX was spiked into each library pool. Turning to the authors' computational methods: Quality-filtered reads were processed with the UMI-based MiGEC pipeline, which removed over 90% of raw TCR sequences during error correction. IMGT germline references were used for alignment of VDJ genes, and clonotypes were defined by a unique CDR3 amino acid sequence together with V-J genes. Clonal expansion, Shannon diversity and CDR3 relatedness were evaluated with VDJtools (CalcPairwiseDistances, ClusterSamples), while phylogenetic trees were built in CLCbio workbench. Using coefficient-of-variation modelling across technical triplicates, the study counted a clone as expanded if it had at least 8 unique UMIs. In-frame beta chains were kept once TCRdb had trimmed the public reads at Q25 with fastp and called clones with MiXCR. Duplicate CDR3 protein sequences are folded into a single record with the most common DNA and genes. The V and J calls here are based on TCRdb, not the publication. The sample table lists tens of thousands of distinct CDR3 sequences, around 15% of them with a count of one. Around 4.3% of the sample belongs to the ten largest clones.

In this sample, this clonotype turned up many times. Its antigen remains undetermined. No clone much larger than this one lies a single base away; base qualities are absent. In light of the paper, this sample's time point label describes: longitudinal time-point 1 (baseline). Unsorted PBMC libraries were generated from 2 million PBMCs stored in RNAlater at -80 °C until RNA extraction. Peripheral blood was subjected to Ficoll-Hypaque density gradient centrifugation to isolate PBMCs, which were then cryopreserved in liquid nitrogen. Sequenced input: PBMCs. This TCR came from a female donor with HTLV-1-associated myelopathy (HAM/TSP).

CDR3 sequence: CASSLGTSSETQYF. The DNA reads as follows: TGCGCCAGCAGCTTAGGGACTAGCTCTGAGACCCAGTACTTC. The sequence joins TRBV5-1 to TRBJ2-5; 9 bases in the junction line up with TRBD2. The germline V gene encodes CDR1 SGHRS and CDR2 YFSETQ. V is trimmed back by 2 bases and J by 5 bases, and the junction contains 4 bases that no gene match accounts for. The CDR3 covers 14 residues, taking in both the cysteine and the phenylalanine. Of all the DNA, just the CDR3 is kept, 42 bases in frame from base 1.